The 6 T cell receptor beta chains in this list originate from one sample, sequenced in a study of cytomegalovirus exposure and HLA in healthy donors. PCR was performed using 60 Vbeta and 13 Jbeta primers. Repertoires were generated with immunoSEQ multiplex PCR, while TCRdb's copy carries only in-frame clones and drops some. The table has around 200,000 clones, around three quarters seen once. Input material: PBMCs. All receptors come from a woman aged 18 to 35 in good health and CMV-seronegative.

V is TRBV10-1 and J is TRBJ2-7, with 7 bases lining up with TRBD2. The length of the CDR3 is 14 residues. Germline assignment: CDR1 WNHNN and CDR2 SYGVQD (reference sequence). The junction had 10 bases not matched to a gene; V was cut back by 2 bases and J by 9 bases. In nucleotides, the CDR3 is TGCGCCAGCAGTGAGGCGGGGGACCCCCGAGGGCAGTACTTC. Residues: CASSEAGDPRGQYF.

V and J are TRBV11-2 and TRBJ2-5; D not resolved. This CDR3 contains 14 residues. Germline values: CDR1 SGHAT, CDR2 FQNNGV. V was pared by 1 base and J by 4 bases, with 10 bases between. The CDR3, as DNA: TGTGCCAGCAGCTTAGGTGCCAGAGGAGAGACCCAGTACTTC. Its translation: CASSLGARGETQYF. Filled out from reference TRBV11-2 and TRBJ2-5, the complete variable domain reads EAGVAQSPRYKIIEKRQSVAFWCNPISGHATLYWYQQILGQGPKLLIQFQNNGVVDDSQLPKDRFSAERLKGVDSTLKIQPAKLEDSAVYLCASSLGARGETQYFGPGTRLLVL.

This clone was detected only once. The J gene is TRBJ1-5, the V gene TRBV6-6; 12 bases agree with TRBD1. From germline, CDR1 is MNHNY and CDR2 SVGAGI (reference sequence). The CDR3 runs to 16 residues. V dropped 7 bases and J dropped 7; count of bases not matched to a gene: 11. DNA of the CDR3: TGTGCCAGCACCTTGAGGGACAGGGGGCAGGGGCAGCCCCAGCATTTT. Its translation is CASTLRDRGQGQPQHF.

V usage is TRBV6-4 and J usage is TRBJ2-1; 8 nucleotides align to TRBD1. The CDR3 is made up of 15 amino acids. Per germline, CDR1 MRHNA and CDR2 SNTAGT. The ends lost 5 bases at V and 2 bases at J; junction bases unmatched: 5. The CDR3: CASSQDRAAYNEQFF. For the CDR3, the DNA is TGTGCCAGCAGTCAGGACAGGGCAGCCTACAATGAGCAGTTCTTC.

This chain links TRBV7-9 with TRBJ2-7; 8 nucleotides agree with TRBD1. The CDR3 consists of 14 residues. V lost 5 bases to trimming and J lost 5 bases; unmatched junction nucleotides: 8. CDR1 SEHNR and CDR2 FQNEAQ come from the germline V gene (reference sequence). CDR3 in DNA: TGTGCCAGCAGCCCCCGGACAGGGACTCACGAGCAGTACTTC. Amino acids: CASSPRTGTHEQYF.

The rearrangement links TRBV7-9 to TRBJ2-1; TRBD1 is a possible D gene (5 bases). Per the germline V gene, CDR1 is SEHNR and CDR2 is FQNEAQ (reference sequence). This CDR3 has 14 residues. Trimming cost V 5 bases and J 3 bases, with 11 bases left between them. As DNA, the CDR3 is TGTGCCAGCAGCCTTGCAGGGAACTACAATGAGCAGTTCTTC. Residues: CASSLAGNYNEQFF.